This T cell receptor beta chain was obtained from a study of response to subunit inactivated influenza vaccine. MiXCR, run by TCRdb on the RT-PCR reads, gives a single entry per CDR3 protein. The sample lists more than 700,000 distinct CDR3 sequences, less than 25% seen once, with roughly 10% in the top ten. This CDR3 is built from 15 residues. The germline gives CDR1 LGHNA, CDR2 YSLEER. V shed 4 bases and J 7 bases; nucleotides not matched to a gene: 9. Overall study results and limits: Every seasonal influenza vaccination brings in few new T cells, the authors suggested.

This clonotype has only a few counts. Antigen specificity is unknown. This TCR came from a man in his fifties who received an inactivated influenza vaccine. The V gene is TRBV4-3, the J gene TRBJ2-7, with TRBD2 matching over 11 bases. The material sequenced was PBMCs from blood, taken 4 to 6 days after vaccination. CDR3 sequence reads: CASSRGTSGQGEQYF. The CDR3 DNA sequence: TGCGCCAGCAGCCGGGGGACTAGCGGCCAAGGGGAGCAGTACTTC.